This TCR beta chain was sequenced in a study of control samples from healthy donors and cancer patients. Germline assignment: CDR1 SQVTM and CDR2 ANQGSEA. The CDR3 length is 12 residues. Trimming took off 5 bases at V and 1 base at J, with 7 bases between the two ends. Sequencing was performed with immunoSEQ multiplex PCR; in TCRdb, only in-frame clones are kept and a portion is missing. Among 12,000 to 15,000 clones listed, about 80% were seen once. Sequenced sample: formalin-fixed, paraffin-embedded tissue. The TCR originated in a female donor with lung cancer. The chain recombines TRBV29-1 with TRBJ2-3, with D perhaps TRBD1 or TRBD2 (6 bases each). The CDR3 reads CSVRGGTDTQYF. DNA of the CDR3: TGCAGCGTTAGGGGGGGCACAGATACGCAGTATTTT.